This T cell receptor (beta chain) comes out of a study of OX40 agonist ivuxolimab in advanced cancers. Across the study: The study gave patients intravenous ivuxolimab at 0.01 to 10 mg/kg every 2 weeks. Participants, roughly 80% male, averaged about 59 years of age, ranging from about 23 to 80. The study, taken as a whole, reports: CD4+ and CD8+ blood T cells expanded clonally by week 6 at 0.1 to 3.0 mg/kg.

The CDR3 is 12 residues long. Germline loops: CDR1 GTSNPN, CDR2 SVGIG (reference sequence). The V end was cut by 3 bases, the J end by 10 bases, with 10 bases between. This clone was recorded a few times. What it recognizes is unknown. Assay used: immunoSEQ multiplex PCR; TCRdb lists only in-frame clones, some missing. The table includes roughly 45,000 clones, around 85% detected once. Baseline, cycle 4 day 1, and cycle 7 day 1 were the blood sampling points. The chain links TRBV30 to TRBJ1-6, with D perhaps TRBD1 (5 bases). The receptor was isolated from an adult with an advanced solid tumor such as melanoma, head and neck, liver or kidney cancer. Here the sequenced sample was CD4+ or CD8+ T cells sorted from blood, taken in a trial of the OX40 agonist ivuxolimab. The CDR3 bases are TGTGCCTGGAGAACAGGAGACTCACCCCTCCACTTT. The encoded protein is CAWRTGDSPLHF.